The T cell receptor (beta chain) described here comes from a study of T-cell memory formation after mild COVID-19. Sample barcodes and UMIs were carried by the TCR alpha and TCR beta cDNA libraries that 5'RACE generated with constant-segment primers. TCRdb redid the calling of the 5' RACE reads with MiXCR, one entry per CDR3 protein. The data show 450,000 or so distinct CDR3 sequences, with roughly 20% seen just once and 8.4% held by the top ten. This CDR3 has 15 residues. V was cut by 8 bases and J by 3 bases, with 20 bases left in between. The V gene's germline CDR1 is MNHEY and CDR2 SVGEGT. The V call is TRBV6-2 or TRBV6-3, the J call TRBJ2-7; D remains ambiguous. Input material: PBMCs or a T cell subset sorted from them (not recorded which). The receptor comes from an adult woman who had mild COVID-19 (a few samples of this study predate the infection). Cell type and time point are not known. CDR3 sequence: CASALNRQASYEQYF. The CDR3 region has the DNA TGTGCCAGCGCTCTTAATCGGCAGGCCAGCTACGAGCAGTACTTC.